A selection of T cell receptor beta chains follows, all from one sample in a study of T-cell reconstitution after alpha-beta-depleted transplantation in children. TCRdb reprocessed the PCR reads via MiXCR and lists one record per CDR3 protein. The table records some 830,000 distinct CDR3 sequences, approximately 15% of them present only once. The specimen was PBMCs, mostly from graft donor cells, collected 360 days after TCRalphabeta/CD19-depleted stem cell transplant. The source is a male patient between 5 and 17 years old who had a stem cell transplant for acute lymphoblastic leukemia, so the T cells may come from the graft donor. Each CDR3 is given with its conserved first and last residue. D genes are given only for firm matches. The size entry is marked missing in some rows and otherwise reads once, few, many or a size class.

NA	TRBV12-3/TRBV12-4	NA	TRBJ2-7	CASSLAWAREQYF	TGTGCCAGCAGTTTAGCCTGGGCTAGGGAGCAGTACTTC
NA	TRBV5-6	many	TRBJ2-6	CASSLQSGANVLTF	TGTGCCAGCAGCTTGCAGTCCGGGGCCAACGTCCTGACTTTC
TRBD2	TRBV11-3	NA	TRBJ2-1	CASSWTTSGHNEQFF	TGTGCCAGCAGCTGGACGACTAGCGGCCACAATGAGCAGTTCTTC
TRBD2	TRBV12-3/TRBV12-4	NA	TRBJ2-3	CATLAGGTDTQYF	TGTGCCACCCTAGCGGGAGGGACAGATACGCAGTATTTT
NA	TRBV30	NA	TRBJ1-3	CAWRGSGNTIYF	TGTGCCTGGAGGGGGTCTGGAAACACCATATATTTT
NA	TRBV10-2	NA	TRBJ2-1	CASSDWAVSSYNEQFF	TGCGCCAGCAGTGATTGGGCGGTGAGCTCCTACAATGAGCAGTTCTTC
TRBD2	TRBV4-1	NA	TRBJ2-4	CASSPHRGTSGPSIAKNIQYF	TGCGCCAGCAGCCCCCATAGGGGGACTAGCGGACCTTCTATAGCCAAAAACATTCAGTACTTC
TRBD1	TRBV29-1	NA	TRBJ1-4	CSGAGTDKKLFF	TGCAGCGGGGCTGGGACAGATAAAAAACTGTTTTTT
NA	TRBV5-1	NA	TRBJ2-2	CASKTNSHTGELFF	TGCGCCAGCAAGACAAATTCTCACACCGGGGAGCTGTTTTTT
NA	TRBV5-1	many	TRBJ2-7	CASSLVAGDSTYEQYF	TGCGCCAGCAGCTTGGTTGCCGGGGATAGTACCTACGAGCAGTACTTC
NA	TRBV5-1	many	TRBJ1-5	CASSLGGVGQPQHF	TGCGCCAGCAGCTTGGGTGGGGTTGGTCAGCCCCAGCATTTT
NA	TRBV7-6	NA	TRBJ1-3	CASRTPGVSGNTIYF	TGTGCCAGCAGAACCCCCGGGGTCTCTGGAAACACCATATATTTT
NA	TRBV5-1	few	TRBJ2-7	CASSWAGTPLSYEQYF	TGCGCCAGCAGTTGGGCAGGGACGCCTCTTTCCTACGAGCAGTACTTC
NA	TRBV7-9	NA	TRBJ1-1	CASRKQGSKMNTEAFF	TGTGCCAGCAGGAAACAGGGAAGTAAAATGAACACTGAAGCTTTCTTT
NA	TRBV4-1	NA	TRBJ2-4	CASSQVPGQIAKNIQYF	TGCGCCAGCAGCCAAGTACCGGGACAAATAGCCAAAAACATTCAGTACTTC
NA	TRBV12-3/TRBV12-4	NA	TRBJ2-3	CASSYLVRTDTQYF	TGTGCCAGCAGTTATCTCGTTCGCACAGATACGCAGTATTTT
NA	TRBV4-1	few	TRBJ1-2	CASSQTSLGRVYTF	TGCGCCAGCAGCCAAACGTCCCTCGGACGGGTCTACACCTTC
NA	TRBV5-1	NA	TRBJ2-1	CASSSSRDSPYNEQFF	TGCGCCAGCAGCTCTTCCCGGGACTCGCCTTACAATGAGCAGTTCTTC
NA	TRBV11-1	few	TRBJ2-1	CASTNSFPGDQLNNEQFF	TGTGCCAGCACCAATAGCTTCCCGGGAGATCAGTTGAACAATGAGCAGTTCTTC
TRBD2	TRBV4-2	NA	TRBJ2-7	CASSRVAGGGTYEQYF	TGTGCCAGCAGCCGGGTGGCGGGGGGGGGAACCTACGAGCAGTACTTC
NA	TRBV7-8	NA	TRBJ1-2	CASRPRTERGYTF	TGTGCCAGCAGACCCCGGACAGAACGTGGCTACACCTTC
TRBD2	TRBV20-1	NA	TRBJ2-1	CSASQTSGRYNEQFF	TGCAGTGCTTCCCAGACTAGCGGGAGGTACAATGAGCAGTTCTTC
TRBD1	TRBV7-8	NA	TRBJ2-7	CASTRQGSSYEQYF	TGTGCCAGCACCAGACAGGGGTCTAGCTACGAGCAGTACTTC
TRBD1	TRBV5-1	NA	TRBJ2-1	CASSLVLQGDSYNEQFF	TGCGCCAGCAGCTTGGTGCTCCAGGGGGACTCCTACAATGAGCAGTTCTTC
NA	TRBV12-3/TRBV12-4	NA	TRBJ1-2	CASSFRGYYGYTF	TGTGCCAGCAGTTTTAGGGGATACTATGGCTACACCTTC
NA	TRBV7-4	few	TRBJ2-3	CASSLLCTDTQYF	TGTGCCAGCAGCTTACTATGCACAGATACGCAGTATTTT
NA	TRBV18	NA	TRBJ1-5	CASSPAANQPQHF	TGTGCCAGCTCACCCGCGGCAAATCAGCCCCAGCATTTT
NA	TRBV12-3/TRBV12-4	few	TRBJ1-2	CASIEDVSTSYGYTF	TGTGCCAGCATTGAAGACGTCAGTACCTCCTATGGCTACACCTTC
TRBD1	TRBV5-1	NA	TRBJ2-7	CASSLARTGTYEQYF	TGCGCCAGCAGCTTGGCCCGGACAGGGACCTACGAGCAGTACTTC
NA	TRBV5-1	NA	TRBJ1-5	CASSLDGRVDSNQPQHF	TGCGCCAGCAGCTTGGATGGCCGGGTCGATAGCAATCAGCCCCAGCATTTT
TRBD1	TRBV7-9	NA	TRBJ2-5	CASSLDGTVQETQYF	TGTGCCAGCAGCTTAGACGGGACAGTGCAAGAGACCCAGTACTTC
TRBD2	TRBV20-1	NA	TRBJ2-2	CSARLAGITGELFF	TGCAGTGCTAGGTTAGCGGGGATCACCGGGGAGCTGTTTTTT
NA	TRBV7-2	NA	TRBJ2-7	CASSTFRGSEQYF	TGTGCCAGCAGCACCTTCAGGGGAAGCGAGCAGTACTTC
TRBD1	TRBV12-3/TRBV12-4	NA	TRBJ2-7	CASSRPGTGTYEQYF	TGTGCCAGCAGTCGCCCCGGGACAGGGACTTACGAGCAGTACTTC
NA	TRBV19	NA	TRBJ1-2	CASTDPPGYGYTF	TGTGCCAGTACCGACCCCCCAGGCTATGGCTACACCTTC
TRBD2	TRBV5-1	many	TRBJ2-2	CASSLAPSGTSNTGELFF	TGCGCCAGCAGCTTGGCCCCTAGCGGGACCTCGAACACCGGGGAGCTGTTTTTT
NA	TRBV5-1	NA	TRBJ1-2	CASSLYQGGDGYTF	TGCGCCAGCAGCTTGTATCAGGGCGGGGATGGCTACACCTTC
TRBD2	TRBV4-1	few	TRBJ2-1	CASSQGEPTSGRPREQFF	TGCGCCAGCAGCCAAGGGGAGCCGACTAGCGGGAGGCCTCGTGAGCAGTTCTTC
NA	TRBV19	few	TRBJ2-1	CASSMLQGGTYNEQFF	TGTGCCAGTAGTATGCTACAGGGTGGGACTTACAATGAGCAGTTCTTC
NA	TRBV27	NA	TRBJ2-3	CAIPSGLTDTQYF	TGTGCCATCCCCTCAGGGCTCACAGATACGCAGTATTTT
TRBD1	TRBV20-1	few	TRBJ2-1	CSASALRDRAYNEQFF	TGCAGTGCTAGCGCGCTCCGGGACAGGGCCTACAATGAGCAGTTCTTC
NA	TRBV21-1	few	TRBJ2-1	CASSKEGDNEQFF	TGTGCCAGCAGCAAAGAGGGAGACAATGAGCAGTTCTTC
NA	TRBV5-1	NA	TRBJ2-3	CASSFPVGGARYSPVSDTQYF	TGCGCCAGCAGTTTCCCTGTAGGGGGAGCGAGGTATTCCCCCGTGTCAGATACGCAGTATTTT
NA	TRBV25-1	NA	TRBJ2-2	CASSEVGRVYGGELFF	TGTGCCAGCAGTGAGGTTGGACGGGTTTATGGCGGGGAGCTGTTTTTT
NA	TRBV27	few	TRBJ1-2	CASRPIKFGDGYTF	TGTGCCAGCAGACCGATTAAGTTCGGGGATGGCTACACCTTC
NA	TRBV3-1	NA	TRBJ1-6	CASCLPPLGVAGGSPLHF	TGTGCCAGCTGCTTACCCCCTTTGGGCGTGGCTGGAGGTTCACCCCTCCACTTT
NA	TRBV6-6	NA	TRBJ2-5	CASSYLGTTQETQYF	TGTGCCAGCAGTTACCTCGGGACAACTCAAGAGACCCAGTACTTC
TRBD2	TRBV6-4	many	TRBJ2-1	CASSEIASGRVYNEQFF	TGTGCCAGCAGTGAGATAGCTAGCGGGAGGGTTTACAATGAGCAGTTCTTC
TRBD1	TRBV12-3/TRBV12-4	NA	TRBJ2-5	CASSPDRGLPPTQYF	TGTGCCAGCAGCCCCGACAGGGGTCTCCCACCGACCCAGTACTTC
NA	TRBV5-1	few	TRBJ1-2	CASSLVEGYYGYTF	TGCGCCAGCAGCTTGGTGGAGGGGTACTATGGCTACACCTTC
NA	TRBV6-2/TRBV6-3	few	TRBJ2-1	CASSYPWAEGDNEQFF	TGTGCCAGCAGTTACCCTTGGGCGGAAGGGGACAATGAGCAGTTCTTC
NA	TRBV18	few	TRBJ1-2	CASSPPAGNGYTF	TGTGCCAGCTCACCACCGGCAGGGAATGGCTACACCTTC
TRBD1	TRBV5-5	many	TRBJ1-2	CASSGQGAYGYTF	TGTGCCAGCAGTGGACAGGGGGCCTATGGCTACACCTTC
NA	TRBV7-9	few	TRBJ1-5	CASSLVLREGVNQPQHF	TGTGCCAGCAGCTTAGTACTAAGGGAGGGGGTCAATCAGCCCCAGCATTTT
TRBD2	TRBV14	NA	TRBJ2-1	CASSQRTSEAWSSYNEQFF	TGTGCCAGCAGCCAGCGGACTAGCGAGGCTTGGAGCTCCTACAATGAGCAGTTCTTC
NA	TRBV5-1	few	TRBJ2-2	CASSALRIENTGELFF	TGCGCCAGCAGCGCCCTCAGGATAGAGAACACCGGGGAGCTGTTTTTT
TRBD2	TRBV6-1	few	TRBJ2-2	CASSLSVGSGITGELFF	TGTGCCAGCAGTCTCTCAGTGGGTAGCGGGATCACCGGGGAGCTGTTTTTT
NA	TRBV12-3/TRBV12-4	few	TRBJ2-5	CATSKFGGFQETQYF	TGTGCCACCAGTAAATTTGGGGGGTTCCAAGAGACCCAGTACTTC